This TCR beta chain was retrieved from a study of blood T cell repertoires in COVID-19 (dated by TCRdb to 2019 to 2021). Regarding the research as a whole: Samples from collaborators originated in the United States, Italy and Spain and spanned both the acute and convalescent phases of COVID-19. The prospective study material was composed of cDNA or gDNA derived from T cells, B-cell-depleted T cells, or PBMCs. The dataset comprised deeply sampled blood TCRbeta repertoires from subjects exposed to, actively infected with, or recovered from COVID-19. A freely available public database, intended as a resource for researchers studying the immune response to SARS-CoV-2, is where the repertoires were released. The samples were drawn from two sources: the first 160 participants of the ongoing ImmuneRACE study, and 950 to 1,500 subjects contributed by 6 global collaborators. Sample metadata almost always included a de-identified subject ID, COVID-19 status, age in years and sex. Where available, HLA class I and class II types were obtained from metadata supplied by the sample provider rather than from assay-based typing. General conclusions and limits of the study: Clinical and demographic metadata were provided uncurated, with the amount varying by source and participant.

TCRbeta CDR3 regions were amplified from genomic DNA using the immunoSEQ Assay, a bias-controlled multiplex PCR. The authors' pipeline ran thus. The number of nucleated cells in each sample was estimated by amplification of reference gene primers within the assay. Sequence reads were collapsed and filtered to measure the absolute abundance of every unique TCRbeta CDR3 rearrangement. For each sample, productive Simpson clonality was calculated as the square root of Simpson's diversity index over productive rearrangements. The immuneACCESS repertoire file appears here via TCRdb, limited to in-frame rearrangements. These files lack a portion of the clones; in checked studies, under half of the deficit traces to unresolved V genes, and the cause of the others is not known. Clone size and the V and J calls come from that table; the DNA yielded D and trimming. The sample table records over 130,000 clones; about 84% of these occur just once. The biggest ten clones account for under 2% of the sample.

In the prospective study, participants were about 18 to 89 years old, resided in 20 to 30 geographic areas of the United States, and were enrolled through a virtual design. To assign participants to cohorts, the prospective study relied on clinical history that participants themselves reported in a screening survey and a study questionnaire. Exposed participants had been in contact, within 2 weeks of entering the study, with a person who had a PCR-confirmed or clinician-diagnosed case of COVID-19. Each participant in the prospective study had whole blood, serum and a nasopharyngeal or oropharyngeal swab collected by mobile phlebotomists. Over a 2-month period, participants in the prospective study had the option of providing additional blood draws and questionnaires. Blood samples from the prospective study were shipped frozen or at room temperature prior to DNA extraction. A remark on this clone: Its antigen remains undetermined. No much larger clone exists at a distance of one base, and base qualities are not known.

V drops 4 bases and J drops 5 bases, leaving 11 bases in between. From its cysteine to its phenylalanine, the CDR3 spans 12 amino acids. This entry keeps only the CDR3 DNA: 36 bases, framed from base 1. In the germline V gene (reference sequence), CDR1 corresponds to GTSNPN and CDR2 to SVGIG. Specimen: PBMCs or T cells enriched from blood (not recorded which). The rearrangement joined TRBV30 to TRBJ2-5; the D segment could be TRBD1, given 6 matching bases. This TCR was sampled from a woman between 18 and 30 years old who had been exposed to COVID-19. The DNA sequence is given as TGTGCCTGGAACCGGCAGGGGGAGACCCAGTACTTC. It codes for CAWNRQGETQYF.